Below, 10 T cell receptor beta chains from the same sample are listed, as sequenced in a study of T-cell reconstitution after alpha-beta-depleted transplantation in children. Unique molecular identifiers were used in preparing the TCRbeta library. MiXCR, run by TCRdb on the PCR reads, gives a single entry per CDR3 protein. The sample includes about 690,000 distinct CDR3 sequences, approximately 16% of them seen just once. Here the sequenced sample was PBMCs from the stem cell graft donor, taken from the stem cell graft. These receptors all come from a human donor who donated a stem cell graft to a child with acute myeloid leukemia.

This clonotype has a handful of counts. The DNA of the CDR3 is TGCGCCAGCAGCCAAGATCAAGATCTGACAGGGGGAAGGTACGAGCAGTACTTC. This codes for CASSQDQDLTGGRYEQYF. The gene calls are TRBV4-3 and TRBJ2-7; TRBD1 agrees at 9 bases. In germline, CDR1 is LGHNA, CDR2 YSLEER. This CDR3 has 18 amino acids. V lost 0 bases to trimming and J lost 4 bases; unmatched junction nucleotides: 13.

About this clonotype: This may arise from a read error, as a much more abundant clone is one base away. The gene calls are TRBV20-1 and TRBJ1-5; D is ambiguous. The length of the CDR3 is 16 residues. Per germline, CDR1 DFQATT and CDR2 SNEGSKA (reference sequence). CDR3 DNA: TGCGGTGCTAAAGGTTGGGCGTTCGCAAGCAATCAGCCCCAGCATTTT. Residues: CGAKGWAFASNQPQHF.

CDR3 sequence reads: CASSPGTSPPSGNTIYF. The DNA of the CDR3 is TGCGCCAGCAGCCCGGGGACCTCACCCCCCTCTGGAAACACCATATATTTT. This rearrangement joins TRBV5-1 to TRBJ1-3; D possibly corresponds to TRBD1 (5 bases). Trimming stripped 4 bases from V and 0 bases from J, with 17 bases between. CDR1 SGHRS and CDR2 YFSETQ come from the germline V gene. This CDR3 is 17 amino acids long.

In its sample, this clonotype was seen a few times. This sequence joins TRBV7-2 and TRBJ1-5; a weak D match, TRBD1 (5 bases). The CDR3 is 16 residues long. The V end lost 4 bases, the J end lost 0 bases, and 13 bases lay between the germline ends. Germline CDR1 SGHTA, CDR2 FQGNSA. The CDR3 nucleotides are TGTGCCAGCAGCTCGACAGCACTTAATAGCAATCAGCCCCAGCATTTT. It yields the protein CASSSTALNSNQPQHF.

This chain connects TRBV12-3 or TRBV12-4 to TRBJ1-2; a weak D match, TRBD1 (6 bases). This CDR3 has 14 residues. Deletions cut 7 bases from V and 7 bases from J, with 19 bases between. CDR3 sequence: CASTLDSFRLGYTF. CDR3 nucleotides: TGTGCCAGCACCTTGGACAGTTTCAGACTTGGCTACACCTTC.

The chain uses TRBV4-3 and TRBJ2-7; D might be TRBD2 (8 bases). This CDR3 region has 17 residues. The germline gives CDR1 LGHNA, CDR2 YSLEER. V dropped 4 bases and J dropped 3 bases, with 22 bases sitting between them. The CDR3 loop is CASSPGTATGLGYEQYF. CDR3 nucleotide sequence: TGCGCCAGCAGCCCAGGGACAGCTACGGGACTAGGCTACGAGCAGTACTTC.

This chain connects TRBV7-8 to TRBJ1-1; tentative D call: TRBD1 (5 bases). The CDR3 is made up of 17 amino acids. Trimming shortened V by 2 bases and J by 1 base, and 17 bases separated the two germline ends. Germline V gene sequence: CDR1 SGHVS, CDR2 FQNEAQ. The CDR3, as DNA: TGTGCCAGCAGCTTATGGCAGGGAGTGACGGGGAACACTGAAGCTTTCTTT. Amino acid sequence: CASSLWQGVTGNTEAFF.

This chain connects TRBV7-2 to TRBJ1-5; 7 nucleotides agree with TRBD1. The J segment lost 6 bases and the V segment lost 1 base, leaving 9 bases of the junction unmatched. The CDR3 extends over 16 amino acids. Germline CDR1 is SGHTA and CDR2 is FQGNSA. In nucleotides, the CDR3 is TGTGCCAGCAGCTTAGACAGGGGCGGCCCCGGTCAGCCCCAGCATTTT. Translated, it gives CASSLDRGGPGQPQHF.

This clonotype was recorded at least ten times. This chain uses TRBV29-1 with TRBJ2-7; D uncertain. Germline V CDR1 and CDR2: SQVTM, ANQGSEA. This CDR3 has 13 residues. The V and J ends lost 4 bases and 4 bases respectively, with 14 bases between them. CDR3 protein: CSVGTTNAYEQYF. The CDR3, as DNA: TGCAGCGTTGGGACCACTAATGCGTACGAGCAGTACTTC.

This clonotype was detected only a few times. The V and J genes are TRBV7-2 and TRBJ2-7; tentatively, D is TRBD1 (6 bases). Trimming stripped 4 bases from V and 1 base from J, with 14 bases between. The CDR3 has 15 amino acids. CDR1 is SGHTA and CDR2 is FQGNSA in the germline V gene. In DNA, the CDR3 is TGTGCCAGCAGCTCAGTGGGGGCGTATTCCTACGAGCAGTACGTC. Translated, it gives CASSSVGAYSYEQYV.